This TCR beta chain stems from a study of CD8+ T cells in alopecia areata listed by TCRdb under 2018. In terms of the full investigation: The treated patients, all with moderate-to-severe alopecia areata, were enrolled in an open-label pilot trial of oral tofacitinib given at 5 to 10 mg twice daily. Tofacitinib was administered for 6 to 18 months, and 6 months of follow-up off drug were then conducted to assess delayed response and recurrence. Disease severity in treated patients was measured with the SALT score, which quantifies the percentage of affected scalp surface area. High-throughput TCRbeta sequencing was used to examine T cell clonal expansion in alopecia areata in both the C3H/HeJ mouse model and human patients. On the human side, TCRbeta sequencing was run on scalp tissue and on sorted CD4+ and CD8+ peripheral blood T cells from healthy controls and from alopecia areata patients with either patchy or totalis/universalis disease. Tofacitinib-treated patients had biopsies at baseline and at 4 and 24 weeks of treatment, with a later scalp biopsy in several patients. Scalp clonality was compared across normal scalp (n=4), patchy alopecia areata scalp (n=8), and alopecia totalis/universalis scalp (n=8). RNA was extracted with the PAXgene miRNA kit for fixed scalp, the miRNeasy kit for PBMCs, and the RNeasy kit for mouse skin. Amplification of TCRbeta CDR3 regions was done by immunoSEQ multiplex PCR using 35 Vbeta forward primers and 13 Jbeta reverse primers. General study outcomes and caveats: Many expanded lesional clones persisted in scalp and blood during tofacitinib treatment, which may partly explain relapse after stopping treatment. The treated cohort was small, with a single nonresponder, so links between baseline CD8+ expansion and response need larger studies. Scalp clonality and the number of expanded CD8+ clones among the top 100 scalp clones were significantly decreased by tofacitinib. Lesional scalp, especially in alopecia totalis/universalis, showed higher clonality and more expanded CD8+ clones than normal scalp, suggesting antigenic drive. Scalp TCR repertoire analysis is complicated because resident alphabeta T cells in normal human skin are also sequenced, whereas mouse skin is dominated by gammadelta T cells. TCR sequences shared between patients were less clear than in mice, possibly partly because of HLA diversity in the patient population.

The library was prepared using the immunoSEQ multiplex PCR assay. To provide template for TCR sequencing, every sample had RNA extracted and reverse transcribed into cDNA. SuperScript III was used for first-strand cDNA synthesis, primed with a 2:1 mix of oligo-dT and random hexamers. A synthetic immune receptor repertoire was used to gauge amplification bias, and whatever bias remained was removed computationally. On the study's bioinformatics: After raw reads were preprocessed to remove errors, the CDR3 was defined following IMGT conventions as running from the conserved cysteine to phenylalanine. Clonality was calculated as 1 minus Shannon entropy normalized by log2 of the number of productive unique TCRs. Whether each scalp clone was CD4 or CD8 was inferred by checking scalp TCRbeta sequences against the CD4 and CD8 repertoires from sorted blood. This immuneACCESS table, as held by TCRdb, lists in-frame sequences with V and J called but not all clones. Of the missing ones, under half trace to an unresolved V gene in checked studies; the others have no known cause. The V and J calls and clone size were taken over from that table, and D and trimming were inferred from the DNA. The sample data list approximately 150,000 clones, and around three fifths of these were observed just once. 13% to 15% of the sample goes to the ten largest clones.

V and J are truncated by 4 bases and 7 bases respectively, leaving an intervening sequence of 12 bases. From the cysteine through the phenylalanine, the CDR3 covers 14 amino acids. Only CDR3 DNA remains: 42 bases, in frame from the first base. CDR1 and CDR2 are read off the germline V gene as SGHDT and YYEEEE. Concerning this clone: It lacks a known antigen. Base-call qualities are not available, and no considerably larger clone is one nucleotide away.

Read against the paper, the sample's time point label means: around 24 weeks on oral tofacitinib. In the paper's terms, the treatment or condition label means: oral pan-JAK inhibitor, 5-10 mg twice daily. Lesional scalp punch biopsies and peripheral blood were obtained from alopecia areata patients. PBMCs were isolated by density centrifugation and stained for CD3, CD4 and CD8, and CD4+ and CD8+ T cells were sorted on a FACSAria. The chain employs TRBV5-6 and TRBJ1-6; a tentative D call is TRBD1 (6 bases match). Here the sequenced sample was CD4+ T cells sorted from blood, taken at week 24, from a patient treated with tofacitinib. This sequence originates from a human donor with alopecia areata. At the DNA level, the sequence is TGTGCCAGCAGCCCAGGCGACAGGAATTCACCCCTCCACTTT. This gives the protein CASSPGDRNSPLHF.